The rows below give T cell receptor beta chains drawn from one sample of a study of OX40 agonist ivuxolimab in advanced cancers. Sequencing used immunoSEQ multiplex PCR; TCRdb keeps in-frame clones, though not all of them. This repertoire shows 43,000 or so clones, approximately 90% found once; its top ten account for 6%. The sample here was CD4+ or CD8+ T cells sorted from blood, taken in a trial of the OX40 agonist ivuxolimab. The receptors come from an adult with an advanced solid tumor such as melanoma, head and neck, liver or kidney cancer. CDR3s include the opening cysteine and the closing phenylalanine or tryptophan. The D gene is left open where the match is weak. The size entry is marked missing in some rows and otherwise reads once, few, many or a size class.

V	J	length	D	size	CDR3	DNA
TRBV7-8	TRBJ2-3	16	NA	once	CASSLGRARAADTQYF	TGTGCCAGCAGCTTAGGGCGGGCTAGGGCTGCAGATACGCAGTATTTT
TRBV6-6	TRBJ1-5	15	NA	NA	CASSRRDGAQAPQHF	TGTGCCAGCAGTCGACGGGACGGCGCTCAGGCGCCCCAGCATTTT
TRBV5-6	TRBJ2-7	14	NA	NA	CASSLYGLIYEQYF	TGTGCCAGCAGCTTGTACGGACTTATCTACGAGCAGTACTTC
TRBV14	TRBJ1-2	13	NA	few	CASSQDLDYGYTF	TGTGCCAGCAGCCAAGACTTAGACTATGGCTACACCTTC
TRBV5-4	TRBJ2-7	12	NA	NA	CASSSPPYEQYF	TGTGCCAGCAGCTCCCCCCCGTACGAGCAGTACTTC
TRBV25-1	TRBJ2-5	11	NA	NA	CASSDSPTQYF	TGTGCCAGCAGTGACAGTCCGACCCAGTACTTC
TRBV13	TRBJ1-4	17	NA	NA	CASSTTGTLMGNEKLFF	TGTGCCAGCAGCACGACCGGGACCCTCATGGGGAATGAAAAACTGTTTTTT
TRBV2	TRBJ2-7	16	TRBD2	NA	CASSETSGRSSYEQYF	TGTGCCAGCAGTGAGACTAGCGGGAGGAGCTCCTACGAGCAGTACTTC
TRBV10-3	TRBJ1-1	16	TRBD1	NA	CAISDVQDRGSPEAFF	TGTGCCATCAGTGACGTTCAGGACAGGGGATCCCCCGAAGCTTTCTTT
TRBV9	TRBJ1-4	15	NA	NA	CASSVRGEPDEKLFF	TGTGCCAGCAGCGTTAGAGGTGAGCCCGATGAAAAACTGTTTTTT
TRBV5-6	TRBJ1-5	14	TRBD1	few	CASSRQGGQQPQHF	TGTGCCAGCAGCCGACAGGGAGGGCAACAGCCCCAGCATTTT
TRBV10-3	TRBJ2-3	13	NA	NA	CAIRSFGTDTQYF	TGTGCCATCAGGAGTTTCGGGACAGATACGCAGTATTTT
TRBV19	TRBJ2-5	15	NA	NA	CASSRQALLQETQYF	TGTGCCAGTAGTAGACAGGCCCTCCTACAAGAGACCCAGTACTTC
TRBV7-6	TRBJ1-4	14	TRBD1	NA	CASSLGTGVEKLFF	TGTGCCAGCAGCTTAGGGACAGGGGTTGAAAAACTGTTTTTT
TRBV5-1	TRBJ2-2	16	TRBD1	NA	CASSLSAGGGTGELFF	TGCGCCAGCAGCTTGTCCGCAGGGGGCGGCACCGGGGAGCTGTTTTTT
TRBV27	TRBJ2-2	17	TRBD2	NA	CASCNLGLAGGNGELFF	TGTGCCAGCTGCAACCTCGGACTAGCGGGAGGGAACGGGGAGCTGTTTTTT
TRBV28	TRBJ2-7	15	NA	NA	CASSLYGSTLREQYF	TGTGCCAGCAGTTTGTACGGGAGCACCCTTCGGGAGCAGTACTTC
TRBV10-3	TRBJ2-2	15	NA	NA	CAIRARERDTGELFF	TGTGCCATCCGGGCCCGGGAGCGCGACACCGGGGAGCTGTTTTTT
TRBV4-1	TRBJ2-1	18	TRBD2	NA	CASSQETSGRSSYNEQFF	TGCGCCAGCAGCCAAGAAACTAGCGGGAGGTCCTCCTACAATGAGCAGTTCTTC
TRBV5-6	TRBJ2-7	15	NA	NA	CASSLDPGAGYEQYF	TGTGCCAGCAGCTTGGATCCAGGGGCAGGGTACGAGCAGTACTTC
TRBV27	TRBJ2-7	17	TRBD2	NA	CASSPPRGSGVYREQYF	TGTGCCAGCAGTCCTCCCCGGGGTAGCGGGGTTTATCGCGAGCAGTACTTC
TRBV28	TRBJ2-2	16	TRBD2	NA	CASSGPSGRASGELFF	TGTGCCAGCAGTGGCCCTAGCGGGAGGGCCTCCGGGGAGCTGTTTTTT
TRBV29-1	TRBJ2-7	12	NA	once	CSASRGNGEQYF	TGCAGCGCATCGAGAGGGAACGGCGAGCAGTACTTC
TRBV6-1	TRBJ2-3	14	TRBD1	NA	CACWPGQGARTQYF	TGTGCCTGCTGGCCGGGACAGGGGGCGCGGACGCAGTATTTT
TRBV18	TRBJ2-3	16	NA	NA	CASSPGRESFTDTQYF	TGTGCCAGCTCACCAGGGCGGGAATCTTTCACAGATACGCAGTATTTT
TRBV10-3	TRBJ2-7	13	TRBD1	once	CAINDRGLGEQYF	TGTGCCATCAACGACAGGGGGCTAGGGGAGCAGTACTTC
TRBV19	TRBJ1-6	14	NA	once	CASTTDTSNSPLHF	TGTGCCAGTACCACGGACACGTCAAATTCACCCCTCCACTTT